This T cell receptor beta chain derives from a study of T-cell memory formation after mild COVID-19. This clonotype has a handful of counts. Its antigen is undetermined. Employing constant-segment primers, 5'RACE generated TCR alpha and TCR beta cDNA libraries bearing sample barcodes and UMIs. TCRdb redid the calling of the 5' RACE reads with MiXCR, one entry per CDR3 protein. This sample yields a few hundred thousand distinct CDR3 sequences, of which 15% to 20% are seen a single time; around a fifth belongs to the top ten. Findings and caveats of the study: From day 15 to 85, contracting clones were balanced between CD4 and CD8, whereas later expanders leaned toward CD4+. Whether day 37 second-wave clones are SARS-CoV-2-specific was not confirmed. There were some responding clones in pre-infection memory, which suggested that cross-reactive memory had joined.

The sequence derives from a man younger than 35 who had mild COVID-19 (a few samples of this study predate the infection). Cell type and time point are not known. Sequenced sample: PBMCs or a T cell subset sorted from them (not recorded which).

Written as DNA, the CDR3 is TGTGCCAGCAGCCCGCTCGACGGCCGCAGCAATCAGCCCCAGCATTTT. This encodes CASSPLDGRSNQPQHF. The chain combines TRBV7-9 with TRBJ1-5; D is undetermined. The V end was cut by 5 bases, the J end by 1 base, with 15 bases between. The CDR3 contains 16 residues. The germline V gene encodes CDR1 SEHNR and CDR2 FQNEAQ (reference sequence). Full variable domain (missing parts from reference TRBV7-9 and TRBJ1-5): DTGVSQNPRHKITKRGQNVTFRCDPISEHNRLYWYRQTLGQGPEFLTYFQNEAQLEKSRLLSDRFSAERPKGSFSTLEIQRTEQGDSAMYLCASSPLDGRSNQPQHFGDGTRLSIL.